This T cell receptor (beta chain) came from a study of T cells in Graves' hyperthyroidism and ophthalmopathy. Amplified TCR beta CDR3 regions derived from RNA transcripts. The primer set for the first-round RT-PCR of the TCR CDR3 was HTBI. TCRdb re-analysed the multiplex PCR reads in MiXCR, keeping a single row per CDR3 protein. The sample lists about 640,000 distinct CDR3 sequences, roughly 45% occurring once. Trimming removed 7 bases at V and 4 bases at J, with 14 bases between. The CDR3 loop spans 14 amino acids. The germline CDR1 and CDR2 sequences are SGHTA and FQGNSA. Study-level points and caveats: Ophthalmopathy stood apart from stable hyperthyroidism in a 13 V-J model.

As regards this clonotype: Its antigen is currently unknown. It may be a read error: a sequence one base away is much more abundant.

The TCR sequence derives from an adult man with Graves' disease, either hyperthyroidism or ophthalmopathy (not recorded which). V is TRBV7-2 and J is TRBJ1-5, with D perhaps matching TRBD1 (6 bases). Sequences were obtained from peripheral blood or thyroid tissue (not recorded which). The chain's CDR3 is CASNLQGLNQPQHF. CDR3 in DNA: TGTGCCAGCAACCTACAGGGTTTAAATCAGCCCCAGCATTTT. Drawing the rest from reference TRBV7-2 and TRBJ1-5, the complete variable domain is GAGVSQSPSNKVTEKGKDVELRCDPISGHTALYWYRQSLGQGLEFLIYFQGNSAPDKSGLPSDRFSAERTGGSVSTLTIQRTQQEDSAVYLCASNLQGLNQPQHFGDGTRLSIL.